This T cell receptor (beta chain) originates from a study of cytomegalovirus exposure and HLA in healthy donors. Whole-study results and caveats: Researchers counted around 180 TCR beta chains as cytomegalovirus-associated. More clonal expansion characterized HLA-associated TCR beta chains than equally common others in a later analysis. Versus the approximately 670-donor mean, an Asian-associated ancestry cluster reportedly showed fewer N-insertions in a later analysis.

About this clone itself: The antigen is undetermined.

Germline lookup yields CDR1 SGHKS and CDR2 YYEKEE (reference sequence). V lost 3 bases to trimming and J lost 3 bases, with 15 bases between them. The CDR3 extends over 15 amino acids. The PCR contained 60 Vbeta and 13 Jbeta primers. TCRdb's table, derived via immunoSEQ multiplex PCR, lists solely in-frame clones and lacks some. The sample lists about 130,000 clones, around 73% seen once, with approximately 2.6% in the top ten. The sequenced sample consisted of PBMCs. This chain connects TRBV5-5 to TRBJ1-2; D uncertain. The clonotype was recovered from a human donor in good health. Written as DNA, the CDR3 is TGTGCCAGCAGCTCGCCGGGGAGCTCGGACTATGGCTACACCTTC. Protein sequence: CASSSPGSSDYGYTF.